The rows below give T cell receptor beta chains drawn from one sample of a study of cytomegalovirus exposure and HLA in healthy donors. TCRdb's copy holds only in-frame clones and misses some; the assay was immunoSEQ multiplex PCR. Among about 200,000 clones listed, roughly 85% were seen once. The sample consisted of PBMCs. Receptors originate from a woman aged 25 to 45 in good health and CMV-seropositive. Both conserved end residues are part of each CDR3. Clone size, where shown, is once, few, many, or a class for clones that have expanded.

J | size | length | V | CDR3
TRBJ1-2 | - | 15 | TRBV18 | CASSTAGASNYGYTF
TRBJ2-5 | once | 12 | TRBV6-6 | CASSTAQETQYF
TRBJ2-2 | - | 17 | TRBV7-9 | CASSWTSGGTLTGELFF
TRBJ2-3 | - | 18 | TRBV10-3 | CAISESRLLGGPTDTQYF
TRBJ2-1 | - | 15 | TRBV29-1 | CSVPADKKSYNEQFF
TRBJ2-7 | - | 11 | TRBV6-5 | CASTNNYEQYF
TRBJ2-7 | - | 14 | TRBV6-1 | CASRGRTGAYEQYF
TRBJ2-3 | once | 13 | TRBV29-1 | CSVEDQGTDTQYF
TRBJ2-2 | - | 16 | TRBV5-4 | CASSLRGGANTGELFF
TRBJ2-2 | - | 15 | TRBV5-1 | CASSVTSGSTGELFF
TRBJ2-3 | - | 14 | TRBV4-3 | CASSQGWQSDTQYF
TRBJ2-7 | - | 14 | TRBV5-4 | CASSLERGFYEQYF
TRBJ1-6 | - | 16 | TRBV4-1 | CASSLSTGFHNSPLHF
TRBJ1-5 | - | 16 | TRBV7-2 | CASSLGRGSLGQPQHF
TRBJ1-1 | - | 16 | TRBV7-9 | CASSLYIGRRSTEAFF
TRBJ2-1 | - | 19 | TRBV4-3 | CASSQDRLGREKRGNEQFF
TRBJ2-2 | few | 13 | TRBV30 | CAWSVLQGRELFF
TRBJ2-4 | - | 9 | TRBV21-1 | CASSSGVWF
TRBJ1-3 | - | 19 | TRBV7-2 | CASSLLLMTDEPGGNTIYF
TRBJ2-7 | - | 15 | TRBV18 | CASSVAGSSSYEQYF
TRBJ1-2 | - | 20 | TRBV18 | CASSRGSNRDRGIRPYGYTF
TRBJ1-1 | - | 16 | TRBV11-3 | CASSFLADRGHTEAFF
TRBJ1-1 | few | 17 | TRBV7-8 | CASSLFGAGAMNTEAFF
TRBJ1-5 | - | 14 | TRBV7-9 | CASSPKGGSQPQHF
TRBJ1-2 | few | 15 | TRBV18 | CASSPPSGNHYGYTF
TRBJ2-7 | - | 15 | TRBV5-8 | CASSSGLAGGYEQYF
TRBJ2-2 | - | 18 | TRBV4-2 | CASSQEPNRGRFPGELFF
TRBJ2-5 | - | 15 | TRBV5-1 | CASSLQGSGRETQYF
TRBJ2-1 | - | 16 | TRBV29-1 | CSVRPLSSGLGNEQFF
TRBJ2-1 | - | 12 | TRBV6-6 | CASSSIGGEQFF
TRBJ1-5 | - | 15 | TRBV19 | CASSFRDRGLQPQHF
TRBJ1-2 | - | 14 | TRBV25-1 | CASSEWGGEHGYTF
TRBJ2-1 | - | 19 | TRBV5-1 | CASSVPPWTSGRAYNEQFF
TRBJ2-7 | - | 15 | TRBV2 | CASSEVRELRYEQYF
TRBJ2-1 | - | 14 | TRBV5-5 | CASSPWGQGREQFF
TRBJ2-7 | - | 13 | TRBV27 | CASSSGSSYEQYF
TRBJ2-1 | - | 17 | TRBV5-1 | CASSLLSSGRAGNEQFF
TRBJ2-7 | - | 15 | TRBV7-9 | CASSPKQVSSYEQYF
TRBJ1-2 | - | 11 | TRBV19 | CATFLGGGYTF
TRBJ2-3 | - | 15 | TRBV6-1 | CASSTDSFFTDTQYF
TRBJ2-7 | - | 15 | TRBV7-2 | CASSLGSTGSWEQYF
TRBJ2-1 | - | 17 | TRBV7-9 | CASSFAWGHPSYNEQFF
TRBJ1-3 | - | 15 | TRBV30 | CAWALLSSSGNTIYF
TRBJ2-1 | once | 15 | TRBV4-1 | CASSQILAGVNEQFF
TRBJ1-1 | few | 14 | TRBV11-2 | CASSPDRGDTEAFF
TRBJ2-5 | - | 16 | TRBV27 | CASSPGLVIGGETQYF
TRBJ1-1 | - | 15 | TRBV6-5 | CASSLGVTLGIEAFF
TRBJ1-5 | - | 16 | TRBV27 | CASRAGTGWVGQPQHF